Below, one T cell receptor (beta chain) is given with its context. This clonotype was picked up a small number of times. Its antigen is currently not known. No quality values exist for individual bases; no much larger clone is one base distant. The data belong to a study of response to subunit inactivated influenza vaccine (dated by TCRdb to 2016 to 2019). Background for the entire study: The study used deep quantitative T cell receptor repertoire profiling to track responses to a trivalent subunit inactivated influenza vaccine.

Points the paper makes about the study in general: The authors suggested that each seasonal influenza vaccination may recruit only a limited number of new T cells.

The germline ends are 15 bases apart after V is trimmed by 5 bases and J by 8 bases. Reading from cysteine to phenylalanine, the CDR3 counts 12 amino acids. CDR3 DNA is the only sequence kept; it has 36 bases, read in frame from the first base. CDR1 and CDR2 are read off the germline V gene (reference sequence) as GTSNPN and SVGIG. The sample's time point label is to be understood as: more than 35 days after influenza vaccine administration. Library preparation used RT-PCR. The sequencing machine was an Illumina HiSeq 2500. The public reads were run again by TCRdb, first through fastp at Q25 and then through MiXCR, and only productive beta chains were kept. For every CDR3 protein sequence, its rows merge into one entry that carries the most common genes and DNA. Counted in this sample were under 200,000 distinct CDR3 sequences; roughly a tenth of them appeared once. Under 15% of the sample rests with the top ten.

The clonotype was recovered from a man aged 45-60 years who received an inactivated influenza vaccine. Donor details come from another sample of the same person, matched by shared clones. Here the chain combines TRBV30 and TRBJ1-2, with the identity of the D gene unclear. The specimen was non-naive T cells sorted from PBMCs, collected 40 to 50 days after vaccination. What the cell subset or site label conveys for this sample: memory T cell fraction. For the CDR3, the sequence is CAWSPLSRGYTF. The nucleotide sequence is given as TGTGCCTGGTCTCCTCTCTCGCGGGGCTACACCTTC.